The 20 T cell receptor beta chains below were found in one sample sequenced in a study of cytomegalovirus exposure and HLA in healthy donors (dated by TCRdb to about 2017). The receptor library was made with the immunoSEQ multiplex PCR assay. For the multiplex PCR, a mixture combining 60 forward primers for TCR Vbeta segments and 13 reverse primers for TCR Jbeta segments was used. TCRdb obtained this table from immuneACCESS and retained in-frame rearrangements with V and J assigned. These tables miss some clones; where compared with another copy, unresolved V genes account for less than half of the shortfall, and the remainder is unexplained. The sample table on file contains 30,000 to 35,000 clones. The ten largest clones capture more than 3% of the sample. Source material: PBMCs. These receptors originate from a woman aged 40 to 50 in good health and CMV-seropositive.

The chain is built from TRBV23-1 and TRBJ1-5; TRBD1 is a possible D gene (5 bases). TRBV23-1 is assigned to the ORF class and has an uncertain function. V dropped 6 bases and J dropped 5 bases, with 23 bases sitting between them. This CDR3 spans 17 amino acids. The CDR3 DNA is TGCGCCAGCAGAGGGGCGGCGTGGGTACAGCACTATCAGCCCCAGCATTTT. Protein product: CASRGAAWVQHYQPQHF.

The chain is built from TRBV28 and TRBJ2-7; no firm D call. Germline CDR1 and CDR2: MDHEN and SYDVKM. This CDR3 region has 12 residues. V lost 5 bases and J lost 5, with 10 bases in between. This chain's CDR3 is CASSIQTDEQYF. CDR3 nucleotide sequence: TGTGCCAGCAGTATCCAGACTGACGAGCAGTACTTC.

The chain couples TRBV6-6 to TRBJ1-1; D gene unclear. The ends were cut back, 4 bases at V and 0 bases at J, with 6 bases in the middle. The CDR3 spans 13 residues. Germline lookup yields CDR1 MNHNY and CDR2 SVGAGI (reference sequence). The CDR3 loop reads CASSSNLNTEAFF. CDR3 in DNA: TGTGCCAGCAGTTCAAACTTGAACACTGAAGCTTTCTTT.

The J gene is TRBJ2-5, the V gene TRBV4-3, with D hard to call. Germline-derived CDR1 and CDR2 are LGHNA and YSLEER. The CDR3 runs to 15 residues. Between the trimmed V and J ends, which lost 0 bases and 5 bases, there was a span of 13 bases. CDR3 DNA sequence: TGCGCCAGCAGCCAAGAGAAGGCCCCCGGGGAGACCCAGTACTTC. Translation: CASSQEKAPGETQYF.

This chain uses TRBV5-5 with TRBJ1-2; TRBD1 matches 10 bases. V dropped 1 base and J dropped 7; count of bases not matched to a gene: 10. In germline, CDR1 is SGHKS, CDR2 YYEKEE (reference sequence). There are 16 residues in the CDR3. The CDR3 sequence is CASSLSPGQGPGGYTF. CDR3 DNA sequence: TGTGCCAGCAGCTTGTCCCCGGGACAGGGGCCAGGTGGCTACACCTTC. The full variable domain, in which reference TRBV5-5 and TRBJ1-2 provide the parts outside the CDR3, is DAGVTQSPTHLIKTRGQQVTLRCSPISGHKSVSWYQQVLGQGPQFIFQYYEKEERGRGNFPDRFSARQFPNYSSELNVNALLLGDSALYLCASSLSPGQGPGGYTFGSGTRLTVV.

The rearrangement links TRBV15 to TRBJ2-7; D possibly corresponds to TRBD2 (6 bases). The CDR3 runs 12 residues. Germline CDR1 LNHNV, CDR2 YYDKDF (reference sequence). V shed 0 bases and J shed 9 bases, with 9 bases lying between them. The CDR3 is CATSRDLGGQYF. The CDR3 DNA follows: TGTGCCACCAGCAGAGATCTGGGAGGGCAGTACTTC.

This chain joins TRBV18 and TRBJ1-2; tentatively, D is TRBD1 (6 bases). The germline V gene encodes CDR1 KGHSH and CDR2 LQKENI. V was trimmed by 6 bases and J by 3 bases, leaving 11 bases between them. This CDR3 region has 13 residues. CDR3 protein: CASSLEGDYGYTF. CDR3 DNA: TGTGCCAGCTCCCTTGAGGGGGACTATGGCTACACCTTC.

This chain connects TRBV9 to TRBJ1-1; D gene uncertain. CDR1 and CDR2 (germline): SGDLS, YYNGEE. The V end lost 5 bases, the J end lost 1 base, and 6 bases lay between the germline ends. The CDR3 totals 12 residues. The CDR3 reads CASRRRNTEAFF. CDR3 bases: TGTGCCAGCAGGAGAAGGAACACTGAAGCTTTCTTT.

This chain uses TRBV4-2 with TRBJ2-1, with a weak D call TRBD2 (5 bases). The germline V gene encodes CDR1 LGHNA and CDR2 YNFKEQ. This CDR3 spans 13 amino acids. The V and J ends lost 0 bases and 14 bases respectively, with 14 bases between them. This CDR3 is CASSQDLETIEFF. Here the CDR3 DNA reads TGTGCCAGCAGCCAAGATTTGGAGACTATTGAGTTCTTC.

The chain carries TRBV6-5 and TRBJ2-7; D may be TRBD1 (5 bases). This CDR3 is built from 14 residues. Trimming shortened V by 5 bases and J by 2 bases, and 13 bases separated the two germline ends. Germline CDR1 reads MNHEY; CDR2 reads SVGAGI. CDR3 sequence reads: CASSPPDSTYEQYF. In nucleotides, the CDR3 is TGTGCCAGCAGTCCCCCAGACAGCACCTACGAGCAGTACTTC.

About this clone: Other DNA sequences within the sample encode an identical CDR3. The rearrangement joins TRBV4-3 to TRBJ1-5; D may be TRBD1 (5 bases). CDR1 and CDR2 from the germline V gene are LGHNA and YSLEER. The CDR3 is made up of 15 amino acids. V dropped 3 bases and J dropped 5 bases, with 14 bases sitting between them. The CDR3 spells CASSQDVTGYQPQHF. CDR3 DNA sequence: TGCGCCAGCAGCCAGGACGTTACAGGTTATCAGCCCCAGCATTTT.

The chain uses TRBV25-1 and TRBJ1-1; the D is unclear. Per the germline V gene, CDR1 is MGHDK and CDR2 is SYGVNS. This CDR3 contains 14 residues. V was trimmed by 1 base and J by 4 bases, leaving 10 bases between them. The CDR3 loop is CASSELADGTEAFF. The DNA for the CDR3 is TGTGCCAGCAGTGAATTGGCAGATGGCACTGAAGCTTTCTTT.

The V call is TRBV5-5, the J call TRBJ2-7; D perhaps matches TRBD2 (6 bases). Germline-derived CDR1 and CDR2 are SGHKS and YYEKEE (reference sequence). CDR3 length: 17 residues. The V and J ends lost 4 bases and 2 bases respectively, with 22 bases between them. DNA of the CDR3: TGTGCCAGCAGCCCCAGTTCTTTACGGACTATTACCTACGAGCAGTACTTC. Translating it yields CASSPSSLRTITYEQYF.

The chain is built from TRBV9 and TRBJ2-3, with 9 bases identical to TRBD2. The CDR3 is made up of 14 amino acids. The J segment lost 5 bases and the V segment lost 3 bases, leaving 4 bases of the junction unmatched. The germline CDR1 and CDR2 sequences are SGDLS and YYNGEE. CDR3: CASSDSGRGDTQYF. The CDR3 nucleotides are TGTGCCAGCAGCGATAGCGGGAGAGGAGATACGCAGTATTTT.

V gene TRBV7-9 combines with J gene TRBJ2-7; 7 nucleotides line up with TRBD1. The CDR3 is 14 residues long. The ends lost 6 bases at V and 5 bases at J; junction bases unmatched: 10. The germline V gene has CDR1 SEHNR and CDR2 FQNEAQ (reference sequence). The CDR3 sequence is CASSNNGQAHEQYF. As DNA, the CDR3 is TGTGCCAGCAGTAATAATGGACAGGCGCACGAGCAGTACTTC.

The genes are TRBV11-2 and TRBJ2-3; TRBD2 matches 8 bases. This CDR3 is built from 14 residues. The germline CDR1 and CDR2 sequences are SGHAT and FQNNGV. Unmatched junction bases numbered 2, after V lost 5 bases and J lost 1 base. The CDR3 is CASSRSGGTDTQYF. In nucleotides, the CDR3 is TGTGCCAGCAGCCGTAGCGGGGGCACAGATACGCAGTATTTT.

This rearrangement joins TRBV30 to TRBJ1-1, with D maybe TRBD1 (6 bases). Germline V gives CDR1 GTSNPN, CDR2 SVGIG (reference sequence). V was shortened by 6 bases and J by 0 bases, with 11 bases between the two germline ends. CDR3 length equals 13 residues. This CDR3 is CACLGQLNTEAFF. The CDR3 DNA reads TGTGCCTGCCTCGGACAGCTGAACACTGAAGCTTTCTTT.

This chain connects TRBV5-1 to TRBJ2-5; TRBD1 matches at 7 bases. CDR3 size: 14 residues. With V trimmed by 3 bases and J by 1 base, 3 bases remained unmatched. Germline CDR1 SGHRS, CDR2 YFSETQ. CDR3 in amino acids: CASSSGQSQETQYF. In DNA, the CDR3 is TGCGCCAGCAGCTCGGGACAGAGCCAAGAGACCCAGTACTTC.

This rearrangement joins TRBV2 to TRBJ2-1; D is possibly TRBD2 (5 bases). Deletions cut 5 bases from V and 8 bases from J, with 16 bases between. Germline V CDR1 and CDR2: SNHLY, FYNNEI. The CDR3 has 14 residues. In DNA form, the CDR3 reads TGTGCCAGCAGTTCCTTGACTAACTTGGATGAGCAGTTCTTC. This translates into CASSSLTNLDEQFF. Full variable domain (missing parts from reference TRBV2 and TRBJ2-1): EPEVTQTPSHQVTQMGQEVILRCVPISNHLYFYWYRQILGQKVEFLVSFYNNEISEKSEIFDDQFSVERPDGSNFTLKIRSTKLEDSAMYFCASSSLTNLDEQFFGPGTRLTVL.

The CDR3 protein is CASSSLQQGGGYTF. The CDR3 DNA reads TGTGCCAGCAGTTCACTGCAGCAGGGAGGCGGCTACACCTTC. This chain links TRBV6-5 with TRBJ1-2; D is perhaps TRBD1 (5 bases). In germline, CDR1 is MNHEY, CDR2 SVGAGI. Trimming cost V 4 bases and J 8 bases, with 17 bases left between them. The CDR3 spans 14 residues.